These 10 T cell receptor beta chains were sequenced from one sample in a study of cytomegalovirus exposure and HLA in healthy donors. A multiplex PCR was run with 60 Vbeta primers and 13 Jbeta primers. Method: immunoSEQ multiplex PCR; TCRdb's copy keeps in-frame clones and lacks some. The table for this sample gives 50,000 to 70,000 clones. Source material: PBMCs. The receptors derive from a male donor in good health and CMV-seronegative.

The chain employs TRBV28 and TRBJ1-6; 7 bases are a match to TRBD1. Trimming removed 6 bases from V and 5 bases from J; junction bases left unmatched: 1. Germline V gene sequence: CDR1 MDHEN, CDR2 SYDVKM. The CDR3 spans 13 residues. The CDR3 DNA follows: TGTGCCAGCAGACAGGGGCATAATTCACCCCTCCACTTT. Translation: CASRQGHNSPLHF.

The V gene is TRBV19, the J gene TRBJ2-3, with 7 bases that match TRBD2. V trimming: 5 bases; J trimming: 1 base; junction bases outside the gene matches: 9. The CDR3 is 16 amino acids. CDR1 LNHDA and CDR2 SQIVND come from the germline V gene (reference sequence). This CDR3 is CASSSRTRGGTDTQYF. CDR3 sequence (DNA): TGTGCCAGTAGTTCTCGGACTAGAGGGGGCACAGATACGCAGTATTTT.

The CDR3 nucleotides read TGTGCCAGTAGTATAGACGGGACAGGGTATGGAGAGACCCAGTACTTC. Translating it yields CASSIDGTGYGETQYF. This rearrangement joins TRBV19 to TRBJ2-5, with TRBD1 identical over 9 bases. With V trimmed by 0 bases and J by 4 bases, 6 bases remained unmatched. The CDR3 length is 16 residues. Per germline, CDR1 LNHDA and CDR2 SQIVND (reference sequence).

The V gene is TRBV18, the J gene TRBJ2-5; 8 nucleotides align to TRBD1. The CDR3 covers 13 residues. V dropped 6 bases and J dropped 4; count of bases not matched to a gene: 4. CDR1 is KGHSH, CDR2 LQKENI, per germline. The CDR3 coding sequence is TGTGCCAGCTCGCCCGACAGGGGAGAGACCCAGTACTTC. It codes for CASSPDRGETQYF.

CDR3 in amino acids: CASDSFDGNNYGYTF. CDR3 coding DNA: TGTGCCAGCGACTCATTTGACGGGAATAACTATGGCTACACCTTC. The rearrangement joins TRBV28 to TRBJ1-2, with unresolved D. V was shortened by 8 bases and J by 1 base, with 17 bases between the two germline ends. CDR3 length: 15 residues. Germline V gene lookup returns CDR1 MDHEN and CDR2 SYDVKM.

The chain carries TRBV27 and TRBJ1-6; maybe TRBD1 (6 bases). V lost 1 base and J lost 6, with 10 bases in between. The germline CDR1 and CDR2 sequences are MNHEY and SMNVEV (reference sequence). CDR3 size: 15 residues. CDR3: CASSLYRVPNSPLHF. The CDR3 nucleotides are TGTGCCAGCAGTTTATACAGGGTACCTAATTCACCCCTCCACTTT.

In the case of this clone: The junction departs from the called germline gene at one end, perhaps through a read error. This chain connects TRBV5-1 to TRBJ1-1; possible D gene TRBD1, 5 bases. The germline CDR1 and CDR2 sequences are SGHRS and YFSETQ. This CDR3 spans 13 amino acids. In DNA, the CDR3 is TGCGCCAGCAGCTTGTCAGGGAACACTGAAGATTTCTTT. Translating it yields CASSLSGNTEDFF.

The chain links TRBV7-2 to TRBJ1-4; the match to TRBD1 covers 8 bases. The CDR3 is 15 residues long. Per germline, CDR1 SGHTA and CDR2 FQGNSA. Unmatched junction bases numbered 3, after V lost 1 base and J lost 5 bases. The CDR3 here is CASSLGNRGNEKLFF. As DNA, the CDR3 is TGTGCCAGCAGCTTAGGAAACAGGGGGAATGAAAAACTGTTTTTT. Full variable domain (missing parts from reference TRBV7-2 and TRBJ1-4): GAGVSQSPSNKVTEKGKDVELRCDPISGHTALYWYRQSLGQGLEFLIYFQGNSAPDKSGLPSDRFSAERTGGSVSTLTIQRTQQEDSAVYLCASSLGNRGNEKLFFGSGTQLSVL.

This CDR3 is CASSQSATGGGGGYTF. The CDR3 DNA reads TGCGCCAGCAGCCAGTCCGCAACAGGGGGCGGGGGTGGCTACACCTTC. V and J are TRBV4-3 and TRBJ1-2; the match to TRBD1 covers 9 bases. With V trimmed by 3 bases and J by 7 bases, 12 bases remained unmatched. Germline CDR1 and CDR2: LGHNA and YSLEER. This CDR3 region has 16 residues.

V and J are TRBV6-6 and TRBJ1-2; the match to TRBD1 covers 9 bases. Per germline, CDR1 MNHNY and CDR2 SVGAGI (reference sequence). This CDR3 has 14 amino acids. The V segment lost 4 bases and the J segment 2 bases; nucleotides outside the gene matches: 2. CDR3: CASSFTGGNYGYTF. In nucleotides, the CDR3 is TGTGCCAGCAGTTTTACAGGGGGCAACTATGGCTACACCTTC.